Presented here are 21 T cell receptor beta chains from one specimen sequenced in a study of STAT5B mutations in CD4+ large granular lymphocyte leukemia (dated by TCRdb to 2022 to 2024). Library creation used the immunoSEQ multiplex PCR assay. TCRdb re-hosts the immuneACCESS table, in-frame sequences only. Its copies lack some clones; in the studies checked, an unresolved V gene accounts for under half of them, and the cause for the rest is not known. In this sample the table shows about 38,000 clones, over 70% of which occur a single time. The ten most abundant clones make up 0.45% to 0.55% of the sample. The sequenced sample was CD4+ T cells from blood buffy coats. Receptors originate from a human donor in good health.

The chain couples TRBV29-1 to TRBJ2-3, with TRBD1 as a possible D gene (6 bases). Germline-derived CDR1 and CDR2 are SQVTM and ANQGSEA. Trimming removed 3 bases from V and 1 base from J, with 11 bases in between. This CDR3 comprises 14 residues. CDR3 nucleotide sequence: TGCAGCGTTGAGGGGGCGCGGGGCACAGATACGCAGTATTTT. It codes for CSVEGARGTDTQYF.

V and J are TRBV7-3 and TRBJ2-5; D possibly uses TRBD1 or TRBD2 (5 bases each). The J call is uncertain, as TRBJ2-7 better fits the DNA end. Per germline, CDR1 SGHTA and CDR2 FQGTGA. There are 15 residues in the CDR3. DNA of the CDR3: TGTGCCAGCAGCTTAACCAGGGACCGGGCCTACGAGCAGTACTTC. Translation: CASSLTRDRAYEQYF.

The CDR3 DNA reads TGTGCCAGCACTGTTGGGTGGGGGACTACCTCCGGTGAGCAGTTCTTC. Translation gives CASTVGWGTTSGEQFF. This rearrangement joins TRBV27 to TRBJ2-1; TRBD2 agrees at 7 bases. V shed 7 bases and J 9 bases; nucleotides not matched to a gene: 18. Germline V gene sequence: CDR1 MNHEY, CDR2 SMNVEV (reference sequence). The CDR3 has 16 amino acids.

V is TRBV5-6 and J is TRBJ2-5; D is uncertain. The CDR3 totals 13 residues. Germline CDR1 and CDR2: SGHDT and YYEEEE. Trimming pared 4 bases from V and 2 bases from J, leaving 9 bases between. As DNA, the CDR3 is TGTGCCAGCAGCCGCGGACCGCAAGAGACCCAGTACTTC. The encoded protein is CASSRGPQETQYF.

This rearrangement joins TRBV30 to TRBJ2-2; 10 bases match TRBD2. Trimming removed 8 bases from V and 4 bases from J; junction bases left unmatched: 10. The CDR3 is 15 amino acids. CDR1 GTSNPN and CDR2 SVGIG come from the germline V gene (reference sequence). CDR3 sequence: CASSTLAGATGELFF. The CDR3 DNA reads TGTGCCAGCTCCACCCTAGCGGGAGCCACCGGGGAGCTGTTTTTT.

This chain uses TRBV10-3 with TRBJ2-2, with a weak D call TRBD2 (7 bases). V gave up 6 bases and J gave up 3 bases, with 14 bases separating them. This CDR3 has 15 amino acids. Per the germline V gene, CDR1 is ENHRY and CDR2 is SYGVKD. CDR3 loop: CAIRGGQGYTGELFF. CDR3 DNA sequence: TGTGCCATCAGGGGAGGGCAGGGGTACACCGGGGAGCTGTTTTTT.

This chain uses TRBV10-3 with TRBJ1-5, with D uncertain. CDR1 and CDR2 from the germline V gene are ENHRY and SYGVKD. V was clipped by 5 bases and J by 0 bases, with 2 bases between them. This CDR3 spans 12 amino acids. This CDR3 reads CAISISNQPQHF. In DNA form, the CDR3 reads TGTGCCATCAGTATTAGCAATCAGCCCCAGCATTTT.

CDR3 loop: CASSPTGVLTYNEQFF. DNA of the CDR3: TGTGCCAGCAGCCCGACAGGGGTGTTGACCTACAATGAGCAGTTCTTC. The chain combines TRBV7-2 with TRBJ2-1; the match to TRBD1 covers 8 bases. The CDR3 has 16 residues. J lost 2 bases, V lost 5 bases, and 8 bases had no gene match. Germline CDR1 and CDR2: SGHTA and FQGNSA. The variable domain in full, with the rest retrieved from reference TRBV7-2 and TRBJ2-1, is GAGVSQSPSNKVTEKGKDVELRCDPISGHTALYWYRQSLGQGLEFLIYFQGNSAPDKSGLPSDRFSAERTGGSVSTLTIQRTQQEDSAVYLCASSPTGVLTYNEQFFGPGTRLTVL.

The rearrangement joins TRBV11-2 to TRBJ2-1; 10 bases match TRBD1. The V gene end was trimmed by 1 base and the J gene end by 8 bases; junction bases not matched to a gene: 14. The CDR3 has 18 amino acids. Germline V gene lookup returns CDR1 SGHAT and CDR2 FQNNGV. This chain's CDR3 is CASSLVPYWDRGSYEQFF. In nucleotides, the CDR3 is TGTGCCAGCAGCTTAGTTCCCTACTGGGACAGGGGTTCATATGAGCAGTTCTTC.

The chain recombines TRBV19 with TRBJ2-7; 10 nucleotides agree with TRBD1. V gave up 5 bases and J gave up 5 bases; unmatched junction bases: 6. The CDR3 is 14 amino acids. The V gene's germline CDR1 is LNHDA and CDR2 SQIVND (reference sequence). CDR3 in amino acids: CASSHGTGANEQYF. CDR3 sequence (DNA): TGTGCCAGTAGTCATGGGACAGGGGCGAACGAGCAGTACTTC. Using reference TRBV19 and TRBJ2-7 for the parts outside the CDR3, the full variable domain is DGGITQSPKYLFRKEGQNVTLSCEQNLNHDAMYWYRQDPGQGLRLIYYSQIVNDFQKGDIAEGYSVSREKKESFPLTVTSAQKNPTAFYLCASSHGTGANEQYFGPGTRLTVT.

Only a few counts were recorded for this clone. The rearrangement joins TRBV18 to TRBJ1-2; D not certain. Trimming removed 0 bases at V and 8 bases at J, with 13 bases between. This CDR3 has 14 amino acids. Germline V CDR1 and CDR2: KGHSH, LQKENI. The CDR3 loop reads CASSPPPPGGGYTF. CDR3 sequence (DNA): TGTGCCAGCTCACCACCCCCTCCAGGAGGCGGCTACACCTTC.

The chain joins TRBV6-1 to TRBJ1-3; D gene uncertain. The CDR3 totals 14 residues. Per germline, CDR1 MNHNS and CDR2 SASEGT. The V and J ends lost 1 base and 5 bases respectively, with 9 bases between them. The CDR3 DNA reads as TGTGCCAGCAGTGAAGATGAGGGAAGAAACACCATATATTTT. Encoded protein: CASSEDEGRNTIYF.

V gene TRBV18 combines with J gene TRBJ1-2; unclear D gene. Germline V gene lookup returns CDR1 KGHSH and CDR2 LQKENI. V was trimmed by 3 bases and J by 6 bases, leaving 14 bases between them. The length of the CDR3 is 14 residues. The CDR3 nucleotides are TGTGCCAGCTCACCCCAGGCCAATCCCGATGGCTACACCTTC. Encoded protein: CASSPQANPDGYTF.

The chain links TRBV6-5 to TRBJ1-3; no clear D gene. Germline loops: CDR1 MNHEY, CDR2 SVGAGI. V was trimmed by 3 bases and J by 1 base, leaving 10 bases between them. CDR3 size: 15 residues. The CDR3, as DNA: TGTGCCAGCAGTTATTCCGGGCCTTCTGGAAACACCATATATTTT. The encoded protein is CASSYSGPSGNTIYF.

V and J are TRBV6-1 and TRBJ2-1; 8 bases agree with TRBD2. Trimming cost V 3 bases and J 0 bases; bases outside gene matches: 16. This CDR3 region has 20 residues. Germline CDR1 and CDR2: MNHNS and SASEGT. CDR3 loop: CASSEGAGTRLDRSYNEQFF. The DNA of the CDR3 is TGTGCCAGCAGTGAGGGGGCCGGGACTAGGCTAGACCGCTCCTACAATGAGCAGTTCTTC.

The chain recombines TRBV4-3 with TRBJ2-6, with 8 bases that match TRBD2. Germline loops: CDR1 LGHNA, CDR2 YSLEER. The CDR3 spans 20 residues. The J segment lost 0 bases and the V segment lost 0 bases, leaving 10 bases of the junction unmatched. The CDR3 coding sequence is TGCGCCAGCAGCCAAGATGCGGGGGGCGCATCCGGCTCTGGGGCCAACGTCCTGACTTTC. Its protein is CASSQDAGGASGSGANVLTF.

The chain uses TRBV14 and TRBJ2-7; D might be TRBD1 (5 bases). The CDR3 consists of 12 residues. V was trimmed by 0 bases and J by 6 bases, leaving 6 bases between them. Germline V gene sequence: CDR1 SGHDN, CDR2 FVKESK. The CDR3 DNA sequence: TGTGCCAGCAGCCAAGACAGGGTCGAGCAGTACTTC. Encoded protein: CASSQDRVEQYF.

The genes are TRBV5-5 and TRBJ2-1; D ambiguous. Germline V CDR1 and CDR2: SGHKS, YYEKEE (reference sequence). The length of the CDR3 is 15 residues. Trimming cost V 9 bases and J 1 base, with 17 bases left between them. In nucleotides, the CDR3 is TGTGCCACCCGCGAAAGTTCCGGTTCCTACAATGAGCAGTTCTTC. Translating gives CATRESSGSYNEQFF. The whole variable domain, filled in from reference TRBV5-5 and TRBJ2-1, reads DAGVTQSPTHLIKTRGQQVTLRCSPISGHKSVSWYQQVLGQGPQFIFQYYEKEERGRGNFPDRFSARQFPNYSSELNVNALLLGDSALYLCATRESSGSYNEQFFGPGTRLTVL.

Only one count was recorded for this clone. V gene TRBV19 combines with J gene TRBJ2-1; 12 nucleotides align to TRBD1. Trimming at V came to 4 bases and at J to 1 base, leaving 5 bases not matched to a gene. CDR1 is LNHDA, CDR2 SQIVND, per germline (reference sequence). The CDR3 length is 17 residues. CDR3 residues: CASSRGTGGLSYNEQFF. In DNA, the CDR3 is TGTGCCAGTAGTAGGGGGACAGGGGGCCTTTCCTACAATGAGCAGTTCTTC.

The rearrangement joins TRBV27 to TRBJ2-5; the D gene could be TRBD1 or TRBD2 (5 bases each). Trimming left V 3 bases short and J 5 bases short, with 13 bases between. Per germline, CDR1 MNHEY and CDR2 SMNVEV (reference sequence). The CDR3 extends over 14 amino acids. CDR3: CASSFSGGWETQYF. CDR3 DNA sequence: TGTGCCAGCAGTTTCTCTGGGGGTTGGGAGACCCAGTACTTC.

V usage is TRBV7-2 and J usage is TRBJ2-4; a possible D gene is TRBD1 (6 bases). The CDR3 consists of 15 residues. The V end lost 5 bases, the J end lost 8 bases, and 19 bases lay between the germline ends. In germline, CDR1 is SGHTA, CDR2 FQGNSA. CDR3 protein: CASSPKSVGGDIQYF. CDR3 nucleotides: TGTGCCAGCAGCCCCAAGTCGGTAGGGGGTGACATTCAGTACTTC.